These 15 T cell receptor beta chains originate from one sample sequenced in a study of cytomegalovirus exposure and HLA in healthy donors. TCRdb's table, derived via immunoSEQ multiplex PCR, lists solely in-frame clones and lacks some. The repertoire consists of roughly 310,000 clones, with 88% occurring once and the leading ten covering approximately 0.95%. Sequencing was carried out using PBMCs. Every receptor here comes from a man aged 25 to 45 in good health and CMV-seronegative.

This chain links TRBV6-1 with TRBJ1-6, with 8 bases lining up with TRBD1. This CDR3 has 16 residues. V shed 1 base, J shed 7 bases, and the junction held 6 bases outside the gene matches. Germline lookup yields CDR1 MNHNS and CDR2 SASEGT. The CDR3 sequence: CASSEGTGYRNSPLHF. Here the CDR3 DNA reads TGTGCCAGCAGTGAAGGGACAGGGTATAGGAATTCACCCCTCCACTTT.

The chain uses TRBV6-5 and TRBJ2-5; D remains unclear. V was trimmed by 5 bases and J by 0 bases, leaving 13 bases between them. Germline V lookup: CDR1 MNHEY, CDR2 SVGAGI. CDR3 length: 15 residues. The CDR3 region is CASSRLVRYQETQYF. The CDR3 DNA sequence: TGTGCCAGCAGTCGATTGGTGCGGTACCAAGAGACCCAGTACTTC.

This clone was observed a few times. The V call is TRBV19, the J call TRBJ1-2; 7 bases match TRBD1. CDR1 and CDR2 from the germline V gene are LNHDA and SQIVND (reference sequence). The CDR3 consists of 16 residues. V dropped 4 bases and J dropped 2; count of bases not matched to a gene: 10. The CDR3 sequence: CASSTPGQFINYGYTF. The CDR3 DNA reads TGTGCCAGTAGTACACCGGGACAGTTTATAAACTATGGCTACACCTTC.

The chain links TRBV19 to TRBJ2-2; 10 bases line up with TRBD1. The junction had 6 bases not matched to a gene; V was cut back by 4 bases and J by 7 bases. Germline CDR1 and CDR2: LNHDA and SQIVND (reference sequence). This CDR3 contains 15 residues. The CDR3 protein is CASSTRQGASGELFF. The CDR3 bases are TGTGCCAGTAGTACCCGACAGGGGGCTAGCGGGGAGCTGTTTTTT.

V and J are TRBV15 and TRBJ1-1; D is unresolved. The CDR3 covers 16 residues. Germline CDR1 reads LNHNV; CDR2 reads YYDKDF (reference sequence). The V gene lost 3 bases and the J gene lost 0 bases, with 14 bases spanning the gap. CDR3 sequence reads: CATSSLSTRLNTEAFF. Written as DNA, the CDR3 is TGTGCCACCAGCAGCCTATCGACAAGGTTGAACACTGAAGCTTTCTTT.

The V call is TRBV7-9, the J call TRBJ1-4; a weak D match, TRBD1 (6 bases). This CDR3 spans 16 amino acids. Germline V lookup: CDR1 SEHNR, CDR2 FQNEAQ (reference sequence). Trimming removed 4 bases at V and 0 bases at J, with 12 bases between. As DNA, the CDR3 is TGTGCCAGCAGCTCGGGACACCGAGCAACTAATGAAAAACTGTTTTTT. Translating it yields CASSSGHRATNEKLFF. The full variable domain, its missing parts supplied by reference TRBV7-9 and TRBJ1-4, is DTGVSQNPRHKITKRGQNVTFRCDPISEHNRLYWYRQTLGQGPEFLTYFQNEAQLEKSRLLSDRFSAERPKGSFSTLEIQRTEQGDSAMYLCASSSGHRATNEKLFFGSGTQLSVL.

J is TRBJ1-3 and V is TRBV19; no clear D gene. Between the trimmed V and J ends, which lost 7 bases and 3 bases, there was a span of 16 bases. Germline CDR1 is LNHDA and CDR2 is SQIVND (reference sequence). The CDR3 has 15 amino acids. For the CDR3, the DNA is TGTGCCAGTACTCCTTCACGGACTAGTGGAAACACCATATATTTT. Protein product: CASTPSRTSGNTIYF. Full variable domain (missing parts from reference TRBV19 and TRBJ1-3): DGGITQSPKYLFRKEGQNVTLSCEQNLNHDAMYWYRQDPGQGLRLIYYSQIVNDFQKGDIAEGYSVSREKKESFPLTVTSAQKNPTAFYLCASTPSRTSGNTIYFGEGSWLTVV.

This chain connects TRBV10-3 to TRBJ2-3, with 10 bases aligning to TRBD1. The CDR3 length is 15 residues. Germline trimming cut 6 bases from V and 2 bases from J; bases unmatched to any gene: 5. Germline V CDR1 and CDR2: ENHRY, SYGVKD. CDR3 bases: TGTGCCATCAGCCGGACAGGGGGGCTCACAGATACGCAGTATTTT. It is translated as CAISRTGGLTDTQYF.

The chain has TRBV29-1 and TRBJ1-2; 7 nucleotides line up with TRBD1. V shed 1 base, J shed 2 bases, and the junction held 4 bases outside the gene matches. Germline CDR1 SQVTM, CDR2 ANQGSEA. This CDR3 spans 14 amino acids. DNA of the CDR3: TGCAGCGTTGAAGTCATACAGGGGAACTATGGCTACACCTTC. As protein: CSVEVIQGNYGYTF.

The chain has TRBV19 and TRBJ1-2, with TRBD1 as a possible D gene (5 bases). The CDR3 is made up of 14 amino acids. V was shortened by 2 bases and J by 6 bases, with 13 bases between the two germline ends. The germline gives CDR1 LNHDA, CDR2 SQIVND (reference sequence). CDR3 loop: CASSITGGLNGYTF. The DNA of the CDR3 is TGTGCCAGTAGTATAACGGGGGGGTTAAATGGCTACACCTTC.

This sequence joins TRBV4-2 and TRBJ1-4; a possible D gene is TRBD1 (5 bases). The CDR3 covers 17 residues. CDR1 is LGHNA and CDR2 is YNFKEQ in the germline V gene. V lost 0 bases and J 6 bases, leaving 17 bases between the germline ends. The CDR3 region has the DNA TGTGCCAGCAGCCAAGATCCGTCAGGGTCGAGTTATGAAAAACTGTTTTTT. This gives the protein CASSQDPSGSSYEKLFF.

The chain combines TRBV9 with TRBJ2-7; TRBD1 might be the D (6 bases). This CDR3 has 15 residues. The germline CDR1 and CDR2 sequences are SGDLS and YYNGEE. Trimming cost V 0 bases and J 6 bases, with 16 bases left between them. The CDR3 DNA reads as TGTGCCAGCAGCGTAGGGGGGCAGGTCGGCGGCGAGCAGTACTTC. Protein sequence: CASSVGGQVGGEQYF.

This rearrangement joins TRBV6-1 to TRBJ2-2; 7 nucleotides agree with TRBD1. Looked up from germline, CDR1 is MNHNS and CDR2 is SASEGT. The V segment lost 0 bases and the J segment 6 bases; nucleotides outside the gene matches: 1. CDR3 size: 14 residues. The CDR3 nucleotides read TGTGCCAGCAGTGAAGCCGGGACAGCCGGGGAGCTGTTTTTT. This sequence encodes CASSEAGTAGELFF.

This clone was recorded once. The CDR3 region is CASSSGLAGGYNEQFF. As DNA, the CDR3 is TGTGCCAGTAGTTCTGGACTAGCGGGGGGCTACAATGAGCAGTTCTTC. This chain uses TRBV19 with TRBJ2-1; 14 positions agree with TRBD2. V lost 5 bases and J lost 3; bases outside the gene matches: 3. The CDR3 runs 16 residues. Germline V gives CDR1 LNHDA, CDR2 SQIVND (reference sequence).

The chain joins TRBV19 to TRBJ2-3; tentative D call: TRBD1 (5 bases). Germline values: CDR1 LNHDA, CDR2 SQIVND (reference sequence). The length of the CDR3 is 14 residues. The V end was cut by 4 bases, the J end by 6 bases, with 14 bases between. CDR3 region: CASSTDIFTDTQYF. In nucleotides, the CDR3 is TGTGCCAGTAGTACGGACATATTCACGGATACGCAGTATTTT. The full variable domain, with the rest looked up from reference TRBV19 and TRBJ2-3, is DGGITQSPKYLFRKEGQNVTLSCEQNLNHDAMYWYRQDPGQGLRLIYYSQIVNDFQKGDIAEGYSVSREKKESFPLTVTSAQKNPTAFYLCASSTDIFTDTQYFGPGTRLTVL.